Each of the 2 T cell receptor beta chains below was sequenced from the same sample in a study of CD8 T cells in Susac syndrome. A quantity of about 0.45 to 1 ug RNA underwent reverse transcription using random hexamers. TCRdb analysed the immunoSEQ multiplex PCR reads with MiXCR anew, one entry per CDR3 protein. The sample comprises about 180,000 distinct CDR3 sequences, around 94% of which are singletons, and 0.09% to 0.1% rests with the top ten. Sequenced material: CD4+ T cells from PBMCs. The receptors here all came from a human donor with Susac syndrome.

The chain carries TRBV12-3 or TRBV12-4 and TRBJ2-1; tentative D call: TRBD1 (6 bases). This CDR3 has 13 amino acids. The V gene lost 5 bases and the J gene lost 10 bases, with 15 bases spanning the gap. The CDR3 loop is CASSPSWGREQFF. The DNA for the CDR3 is TGTGCCAGCAGTCCCAGTTGGGGGCGGGAGCAGTTCTTC.

This clonotype was recorded only once. This chain uses TRBV5-6 with TRBJ2-5; 8 bases align to TRBD1. V lost 4 bases, J lost 4 bases, and 3 bases stayed unmatched. CDR1 SGHDT and CDR2 YYEEEE come from the germline V gene. The CDR3 runs to 13 residues. CDR3 loop: CASSIGTGETQYF. The DNA for the CDR3 is TGTGCCAGCAGCATAGGGACAGGAGAGACCCAGTACTTC.